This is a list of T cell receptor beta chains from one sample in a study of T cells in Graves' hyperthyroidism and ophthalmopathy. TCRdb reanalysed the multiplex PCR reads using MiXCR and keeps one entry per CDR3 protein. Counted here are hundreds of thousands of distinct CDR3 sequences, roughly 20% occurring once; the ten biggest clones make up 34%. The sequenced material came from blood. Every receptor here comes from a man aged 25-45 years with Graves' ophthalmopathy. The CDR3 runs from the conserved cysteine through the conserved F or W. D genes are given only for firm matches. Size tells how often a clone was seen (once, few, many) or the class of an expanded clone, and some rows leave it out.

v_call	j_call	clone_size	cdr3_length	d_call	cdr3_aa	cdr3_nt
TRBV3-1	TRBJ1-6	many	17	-	CASSPLTTGAIYSPLHF	TGTGCCAGCAGCCCACTGACCACGGGGGCAATTTATTCACCCCTCCACTTT
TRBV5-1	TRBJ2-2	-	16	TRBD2	CASSLPSGAGTGELFF	TGCGCCAGCAGCTTACCGAGCGGGGCTGGCACCGGGGAGCTGTTTTTT
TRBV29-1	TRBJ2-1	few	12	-	CSGGSSQNEQFF	TGCAGCGGGGGATCGTCGCAGAATGAGCAGTTCTTC
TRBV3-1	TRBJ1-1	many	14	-	CASSLGEGNTEAFF	TGTGCCAGCAGCCTAGGGGAGGGGAACACTGAAGCTTTCTTT
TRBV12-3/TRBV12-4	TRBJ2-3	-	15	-	CASLREVESTDTQYF	TGTGCCAGCCTTCGTGAGGTAGAGAGCACAGATACGCAGTATTTT
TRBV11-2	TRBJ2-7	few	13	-	CASSSLQGGEQYF	TGTGCCAGCAGCTCGCTTCAGGGGGGAGAGCAGTACTTC
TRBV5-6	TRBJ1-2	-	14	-	CASSLEWDNYGYTF	TGTGCCAGCAGCTTGGAGTGGGATAACTATGGCTACACCTTC
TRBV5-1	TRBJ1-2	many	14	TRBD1	CASRTGDFDYGYTF	TGCGCCAGCCGGACAGGGGATTTTGACTATGGCTACACCTTC
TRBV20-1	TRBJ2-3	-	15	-	CSARDFLRDTDTQYF	TGCAGTGCTAGAGATTTTTTGCGGGACACAGATACGCAGTATTTT
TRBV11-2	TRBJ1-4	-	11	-	CASSLAEKLLF	TGTGCCAGCAGCTTAGCAGAAAAACTGCTTTTT
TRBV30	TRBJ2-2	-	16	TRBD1	CAWSDRDRGSTGELFF	TGTGCCTGGAGTGACCGGGACAGGGGTAGCACCGGGGAGCTGTTTTTT
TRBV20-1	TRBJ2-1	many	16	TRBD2	CSASVFGTSGNNEQFF	TGCAGTGCTAGTGTTTTCGGGACTAGCGGGAACAATGAGCAGTTCTTC
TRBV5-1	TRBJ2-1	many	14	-	CASRPGRSYNEQFF	TGCGCCAGCAGACCGGGACGGTCCTACAATGAGCAGTTCTTC
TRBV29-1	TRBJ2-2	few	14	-	CSVESQRNTGELFF	TGCAGCGTTGAATCCCAGCGGAACACCGGGGAGCTGTTTTTT
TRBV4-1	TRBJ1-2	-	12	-	CASSPFGEGYTF	TGCGCCAGCAGCCCGTTTGGGGAAGGCTACACCTTC
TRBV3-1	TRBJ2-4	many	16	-	CASSHGGGSAKNIQYF	TGTGCCAGCAGCCACGGAGGCGGCTCAGCCAAAAACATTCAGTACTTC
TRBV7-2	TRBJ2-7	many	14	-	CASSRVSGPYEQYF	TGTGCCAGCAGTCGGGTTAGCGGCCCCTACGAGCAGTACTTC
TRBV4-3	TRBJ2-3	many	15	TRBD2	CASSQGLAATDTQYF	TGCGCCAGCAGCCAAGGCCTAGCGGCCACAGATACGCAGTATTTT
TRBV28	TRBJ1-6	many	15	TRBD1	CASSPEDRGNSPLHF	TGTGCCAGCAGTCCTGAAGACAGGGGCAATTCACCCCTCCACTTT
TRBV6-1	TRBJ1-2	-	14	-	CASSLTPAAYGYTF	TGTGCCAGCAGCCTCACCCCTGCAGCCTATGGCTACACCTTC
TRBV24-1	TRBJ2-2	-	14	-	CATRDASNTGELFF	TGTGCCACCAGGGACGCCTCGAACACCGGGGAGCTGTTTTTT
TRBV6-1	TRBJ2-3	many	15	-	CASRDSGASTDTQYF	TGTGCCAGCAGGGACTCCGGGGCGAGCACAGATACGCAGTATTTT
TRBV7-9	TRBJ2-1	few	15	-	CASSLGDIYHNEQFF	TGTGCCAGCAGCTTAGGGGACATTTACCACAATGAGCAGTTCTTC
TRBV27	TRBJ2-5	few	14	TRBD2	CASSSPTSPGTQYF	TGTGCCAGCAGTTCCCCGACTAGCCCGGGGACCCAGTACTTC
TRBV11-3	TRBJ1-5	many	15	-	CASSRDNQGDQPQHF	TGTGCCAGCAGCCGGGACAATCAAGGGGATCAGCCCCAGCATTTT
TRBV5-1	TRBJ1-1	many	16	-	CASQDHPGGLNTEAFF	TGCGCCAGCCAAGATCACCCGGGCGGCCTGAACACTGAAGCTTTCTTT
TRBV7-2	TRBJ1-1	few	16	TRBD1	CASSRWGTGGFTEAFF	TGTGCCAGCAGCCGGTGGGGGACAGGGGGCTTCACTGAAGCTTTCTTT
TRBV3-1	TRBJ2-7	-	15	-	CASSLFIGRHYEQYF	TGTGCCAGCAGCCTCTTTATTGGGCGGCACTACGAGCAGTACTTC
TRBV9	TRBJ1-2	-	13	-	CASGMSLNYGYTF	TGTGCCAGCGGTATGTCTCTTAACTATGGCTACACCTTC
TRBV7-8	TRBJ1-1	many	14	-	CASSLVLVNTEAFF	TGTGCCAGCAGCTTAGTTCTGGTGAACACTGAAGCTTTCTTT
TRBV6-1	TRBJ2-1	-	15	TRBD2	CASNGLAPLYNEQFF	TGTGCCAGCAACGGACTAGCCCCCCTTTACAATGAGCAGTTCTTC
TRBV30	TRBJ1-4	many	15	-	CAWSGDATTNEKLFF	TGTGCCTGGAGTGGGGATGCTACAACTAATGAAAAACTGTTTTTT
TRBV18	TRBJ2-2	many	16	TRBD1	CASSLDRDLNTGELFF	TGTGCCAGCTCACTCGACAGGGACCTGAACACCGGGGAGCTGTTTTTT
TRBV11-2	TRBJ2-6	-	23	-	CASSLFDLIWAAGGESGANVLTF	TGTGCCAGCAGCTTATTCGACCTTATCTGGGCAGCGGGCGGGGAATCTGGGGCCAACGTCCTGACTTTC
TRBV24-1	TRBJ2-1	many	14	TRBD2	CATSELAGGQEQFF	TGTGCCACCAGTGAACTAGCGGGAGGCCAAGAGCAGTTCTTC
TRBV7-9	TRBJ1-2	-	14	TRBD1	CASSLAGQAYGYTF	TGTGCCAGCAGCTTAGCGGGACAGGCCTATGGCTACACCTTC
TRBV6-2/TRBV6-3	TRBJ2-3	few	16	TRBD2	CASSYPSGTVTDTQYF	TGTGCCAGCAGTTACCCTAGCGGGACCGTCACAGATACGCAGTATTTT
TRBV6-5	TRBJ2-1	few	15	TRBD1	CASSYSGQGPSEQFF	TGTGCCAGCAGTTACTCGGGACAGGGCCCAAGTGAGCAGTTCTTC
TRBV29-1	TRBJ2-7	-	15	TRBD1	CSVEIGTAKSYEQYF	TGCAGCGTCGAGATCGGGACAGCTAAATCCTACGAGCAGTACTTC
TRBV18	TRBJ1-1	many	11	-	CASSKRNEAFF	TGTGCCAGCTCGAAAAGGAATGAAGCTTTCTTT
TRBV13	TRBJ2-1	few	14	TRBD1	CASTYTRGHNEQFF	TGTGCCAGCACCTATACCAGGGGGCACAATGAGCAGTTCTTC
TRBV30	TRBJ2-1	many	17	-	CAWSVTPPGIGGNEQFF	TGTGCCTGGAGTGTAACCCCCCCAGGGATTGGTGGTAATGAGCAGTTCTTC
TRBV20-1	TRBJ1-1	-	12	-	CSAAGTPAGAFF	TGCAGTGCAGCCGGGACCCCGGCCGGAGCTTTCTTT
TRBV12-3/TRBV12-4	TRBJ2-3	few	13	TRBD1	CASSSGGVDTQYF	TGTGCCAGCAGTTCAGGGGGCGTAGATACGCAGTATTTT
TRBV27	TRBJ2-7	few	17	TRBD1	CASSWGPPGQGIYEQYF	TGTGCCAGCAGTTGGGGGCCACCGGGACAGGGGATCTACGAGCAGTACTTC
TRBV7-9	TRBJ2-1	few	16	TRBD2	CASSLAASGRYNEQFF	TGTGCCAGCAGCTTAGCGGCTAGCGGGAGGTACAATGAGCAGTTCTTC
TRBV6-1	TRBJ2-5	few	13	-	CASTLRQGGTQYF	TGTGCCAGTACCCTAAGGCAGGGAGGGACCCAGTACTTC
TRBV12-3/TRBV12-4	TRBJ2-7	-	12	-	CASSPGIEEQYF	TGTGCCAGCAGCCCGGGAATCGAAGAGCAGTACTTC
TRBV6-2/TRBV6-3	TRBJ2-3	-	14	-	CASSYGGLADTQYF	TGTGCCAGCAGTTATGGAGGCCTAGCAGATACGCAGTATTTT
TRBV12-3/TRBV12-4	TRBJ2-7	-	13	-	CASRSLGTGEQYF	TGTGCCAGCAGGTCCCTCGGGACGGGTGAGCAGTACTTC
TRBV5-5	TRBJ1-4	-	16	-	CASSLQPSATNEKLFF	TGTGCCAGCAGCTTGCAACCTTCTGCAACTAATGAAAAACTGTTTTTT
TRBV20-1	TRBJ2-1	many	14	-	CSARGGRNHNEQFF	TGCAGTGCTAGAGGTGGGCGTAACCACAATGAGCAGTTCTTC
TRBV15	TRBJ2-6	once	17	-	CATSRVATSRGANVLTF	TGTGCCACCAGCAGAGTGGCGACCTCGAGGGGGGCCAACGTCCTGACTTTC
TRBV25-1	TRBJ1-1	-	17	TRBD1	CASSEWGTGTDVTEAFF	TGTGCCAGCAGTGAATGGGGAACCGGGACAGACGTCACTGAAGCTTTCTTT
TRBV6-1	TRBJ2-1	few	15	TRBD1	CASKDRTGDYNEQFF	TGTGCCAGCAAGGACAGGACTGGGGACTACAATGAGCAGTTCTTC
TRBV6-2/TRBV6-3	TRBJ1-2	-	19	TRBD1	CASSYSSSRRTLDREGYTF	TGTGCCAGCAGTTACTCGTCGTCTCGCCGAACTCTGGACAGGGAAGGCTACACCTTC
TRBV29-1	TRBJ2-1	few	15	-	CSVEDPSGSYNEQFF	TGCAGCGTTGAAGATCCCAGCGGGTCCTACAATGAGCAGTTCTTC
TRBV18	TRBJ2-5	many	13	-	CASSPRRVETQYF	TGTGCCAGCTCACCACGGAGGGTCGAGACCCAGTACTTC
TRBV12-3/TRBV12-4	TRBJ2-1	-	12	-	CASSSRRVEQFF	TGTGCCAGCAGTTCAAGGCGGGTAGAGCAGTTCTTC